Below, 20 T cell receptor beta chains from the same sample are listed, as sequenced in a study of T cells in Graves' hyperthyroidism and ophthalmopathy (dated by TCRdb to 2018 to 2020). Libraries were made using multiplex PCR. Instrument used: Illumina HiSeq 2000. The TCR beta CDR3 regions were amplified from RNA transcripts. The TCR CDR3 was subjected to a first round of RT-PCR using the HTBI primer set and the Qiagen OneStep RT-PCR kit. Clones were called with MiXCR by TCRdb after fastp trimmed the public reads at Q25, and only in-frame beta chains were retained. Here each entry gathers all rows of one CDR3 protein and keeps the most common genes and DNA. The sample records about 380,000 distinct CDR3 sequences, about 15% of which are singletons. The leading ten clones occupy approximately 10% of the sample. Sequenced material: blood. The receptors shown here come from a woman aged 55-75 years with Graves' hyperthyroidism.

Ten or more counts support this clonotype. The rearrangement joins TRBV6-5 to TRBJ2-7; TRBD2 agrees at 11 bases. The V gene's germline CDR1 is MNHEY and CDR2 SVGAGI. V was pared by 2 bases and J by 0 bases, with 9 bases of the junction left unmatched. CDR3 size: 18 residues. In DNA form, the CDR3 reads TGTGCCAGCAGTTACGGACCTATGGGGACTAGCGGCTCCTACGAGCAGTACTTC. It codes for CASSYGPMGTSGSYEQYF.

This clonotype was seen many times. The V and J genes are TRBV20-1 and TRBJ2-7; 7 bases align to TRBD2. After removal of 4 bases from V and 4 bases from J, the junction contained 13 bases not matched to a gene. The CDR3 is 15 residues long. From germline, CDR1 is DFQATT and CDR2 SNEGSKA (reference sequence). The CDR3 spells CSATPGGRGGYEQYF. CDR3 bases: TGCAGTGCTACCCCCGGCGGAAGGGGAGGGTACGAGCAGTACTTC.

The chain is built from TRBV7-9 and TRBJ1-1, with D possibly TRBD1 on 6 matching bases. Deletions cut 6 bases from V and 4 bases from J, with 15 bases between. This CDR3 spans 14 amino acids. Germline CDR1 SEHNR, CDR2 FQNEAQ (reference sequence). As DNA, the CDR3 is TGTGCCAGCAGGAAGTCAGGGGCGGTCACTGAAGCTTTCTTT. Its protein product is CASRKSGAVTEAFF. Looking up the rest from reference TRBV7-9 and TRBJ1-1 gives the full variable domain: DTGVSQNPRHKITKRGQNVTFRCDPISEHNRLYWYRQTLGQGPEFLTYFQNEAQLEKSRLLSDRFSAERPKGSFSTLEIQRTEQGDSAMYLCASRKSGAVTEAFFGQGTRLTVV.

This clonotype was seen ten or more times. CDR3 sequence: CSARRLQRRSFSYEQYF. The CDR3 nucleotides read TGCAGTGCTAGACGTTTGCAAAGGCGGAGCTTCTCCTACGAGCAGTACTTC. The chain combines TRBV20-1 with TRBJ2-7; D is uncertain. Trimming left V 2 bases short and J 0 bases short, with 20 bases between. Germline V lookup: CDR1 DFQATT, CDR2 SNEGSKA (reference sequence). The CDR3 sequence is 17 residues long.

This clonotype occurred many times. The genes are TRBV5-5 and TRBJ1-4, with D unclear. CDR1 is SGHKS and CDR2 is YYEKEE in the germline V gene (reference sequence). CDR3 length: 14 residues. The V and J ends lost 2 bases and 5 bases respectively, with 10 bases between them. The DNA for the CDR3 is TGTGCCAGCAGCTTATGGGCACGGAATGAAAAACTGTTTTTT. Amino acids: CASSLWARNEKLFF. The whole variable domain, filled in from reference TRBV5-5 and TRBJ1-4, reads DAGVTQSPTHLIKTRGQQVTLRCSPISGHKSVSWYQQVLGQGPQFIFQYYEKEERGRGNFPDRFSARQFPNYSSELNVNALLLGDSALYLCASSLWARNEKLFFGSGTQLSVL.

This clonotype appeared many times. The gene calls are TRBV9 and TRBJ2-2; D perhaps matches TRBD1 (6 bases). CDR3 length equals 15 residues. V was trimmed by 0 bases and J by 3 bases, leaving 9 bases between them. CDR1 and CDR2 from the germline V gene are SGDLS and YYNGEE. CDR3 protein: CASSVGTVHTGELFF. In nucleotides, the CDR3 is TGTGCCAGCAGCGTAGGGACAGTACACACCGGGGAGCTGTTTTTT.

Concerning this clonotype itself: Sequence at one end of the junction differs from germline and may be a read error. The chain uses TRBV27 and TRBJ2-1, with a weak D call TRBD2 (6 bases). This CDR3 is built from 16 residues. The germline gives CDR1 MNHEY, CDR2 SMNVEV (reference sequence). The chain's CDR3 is CASSSGWGLGYNERFF. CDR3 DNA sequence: TGCGCCAGCAGTTCCGGCTGGGGACTCGGATACAATGAGCGGTTCTTC.

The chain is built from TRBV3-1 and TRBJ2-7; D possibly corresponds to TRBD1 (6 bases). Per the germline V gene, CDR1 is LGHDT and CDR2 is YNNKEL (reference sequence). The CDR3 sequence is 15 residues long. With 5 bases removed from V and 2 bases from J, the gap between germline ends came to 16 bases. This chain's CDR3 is CASSSERTVAYEQYF. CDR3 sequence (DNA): TGTGCCAGCAGCTCCGAGCGGACAGTGGCCTACGAGCAGTACTTC.

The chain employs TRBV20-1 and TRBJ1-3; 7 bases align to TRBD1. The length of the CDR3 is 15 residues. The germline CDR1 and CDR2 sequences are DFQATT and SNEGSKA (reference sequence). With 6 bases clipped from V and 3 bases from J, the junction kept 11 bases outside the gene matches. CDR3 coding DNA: TGCAGTGCGCCCCGGACAGGCACCTATGGAAACACCATATATTTT. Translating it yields CSAPRTGTYGNTIYF.

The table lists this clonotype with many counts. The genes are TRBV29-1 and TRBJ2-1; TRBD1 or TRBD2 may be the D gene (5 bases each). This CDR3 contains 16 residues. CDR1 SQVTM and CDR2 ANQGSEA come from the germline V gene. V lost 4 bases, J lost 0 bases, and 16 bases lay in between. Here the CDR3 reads CSVVGRLPSSYNEQFF. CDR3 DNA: TGCAGCGTTGTGGGGCGACTACCGAGCTCCTACAATGAGCAGTTCTTC.

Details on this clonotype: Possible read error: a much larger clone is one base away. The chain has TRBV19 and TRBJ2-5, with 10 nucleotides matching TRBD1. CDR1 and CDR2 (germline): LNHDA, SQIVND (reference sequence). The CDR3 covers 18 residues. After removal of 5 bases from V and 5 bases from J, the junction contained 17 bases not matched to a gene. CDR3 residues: CASSPHRTDRGGRETQYF. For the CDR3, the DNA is TGTGCCAGTAGTCCCCATAGGACGGACAGGGGGGGCCGGGAGACCCAGTACTTC.

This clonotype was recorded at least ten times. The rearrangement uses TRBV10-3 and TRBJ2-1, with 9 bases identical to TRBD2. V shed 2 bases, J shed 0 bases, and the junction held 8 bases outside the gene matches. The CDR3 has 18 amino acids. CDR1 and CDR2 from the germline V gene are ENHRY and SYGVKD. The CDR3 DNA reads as TGTGCCATCAGTGAGCTCGGAGTAGCGGGGGACTCCTACAATGAGCAGTTCTTC. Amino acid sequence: CAISELGVAGDSYNEQFF.

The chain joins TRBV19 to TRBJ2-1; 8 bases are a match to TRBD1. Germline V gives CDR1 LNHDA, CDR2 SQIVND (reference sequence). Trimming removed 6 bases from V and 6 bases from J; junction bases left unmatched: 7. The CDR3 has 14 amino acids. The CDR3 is CASSLTGGLNEQFF. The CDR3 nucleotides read TGTGCCAGTAGCCTAACAGGGGGGCTCAATGAGCAGTTCTTC.

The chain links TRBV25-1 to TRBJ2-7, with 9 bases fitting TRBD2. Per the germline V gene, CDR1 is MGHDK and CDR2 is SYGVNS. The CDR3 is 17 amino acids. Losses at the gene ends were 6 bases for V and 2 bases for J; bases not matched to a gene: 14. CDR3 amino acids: CASRPGGWGGRAYEQYF. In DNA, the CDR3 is TGTGCCAGCAGACCAGGGGGGTGGGGCGGGAGGGCCTACGAGCAGTACTTC.

CDR3 sequence (DNA): TGCGCCAGCAGCACCGGGACTAGCGGGAGTTTTTTAGAGACCCAGTACTTC. Residues: CASSTGTSGSFLETQYF. V gene TRBV5-1 combines with J gene TRBJ2-5; 14 bases map to TRBD2. This CDR3 region has 17 residues. The V gene end was trimmed by 4 bases and the J gene end by 4 bases; junction bases not matched to a gene: 9. In germline, CDR1 is SGHRS, CDR2 YFSETQ.

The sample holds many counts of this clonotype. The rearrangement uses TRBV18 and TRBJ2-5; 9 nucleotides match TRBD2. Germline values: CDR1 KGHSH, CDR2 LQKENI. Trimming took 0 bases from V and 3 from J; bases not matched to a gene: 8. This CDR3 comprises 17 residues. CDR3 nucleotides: TGTGCCAGCTCACCACCGGGGCCTAGCGGGACTAAAGAGACCCAGTACTTC. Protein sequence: CASSPPGPSGTKETQYF.

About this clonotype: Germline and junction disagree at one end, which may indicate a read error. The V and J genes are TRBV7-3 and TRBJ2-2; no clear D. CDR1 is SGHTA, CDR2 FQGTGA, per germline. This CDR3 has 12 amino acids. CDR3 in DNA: TGTGTCAGCAGCCGCTATGGTGGGGAGCTGTTTTTT. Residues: CVSSRYGGELFF.

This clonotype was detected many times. The CDR3 is CASSQVTRGIGYGYTF. CDR3 coding DNA: TGTGCCAGCAGCCAAGTAACTCGAGGCATAGGGTATGGCTACACCTTC. The gene calls are TRBV3-1 and TRBJ1-2; D call uncertain. V was clipped by 1 base and J by 5 bases, with 17 bases between them. The CDR3 runs to 16 residues. CDR1 is LGHDT, CDR2 YNNKEL, per germline (reference sequence). Full variable domain (outside the CDR3, taken from reference TRBV3-1 and TRBJ1-2): DTAVSQTPKYLVTQMGNDKSIKCEQNLGHDTMYWYKQDSKKFLKIMFSYNNKELIINETVPNRFSPKSPDKAHLNLHINSLELGDSAVYFCASSQVTRGIGYGYTFGSGTRLTVV.

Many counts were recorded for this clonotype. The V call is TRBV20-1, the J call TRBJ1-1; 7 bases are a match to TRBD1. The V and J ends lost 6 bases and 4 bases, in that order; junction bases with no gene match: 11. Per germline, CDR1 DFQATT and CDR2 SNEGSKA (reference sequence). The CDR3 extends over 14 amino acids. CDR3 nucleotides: TGCAGTGCCGGAGTAGGGGGCGCTCCCACTGAAGCTTTCTTT. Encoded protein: CSAGVGGAPTEAFF.

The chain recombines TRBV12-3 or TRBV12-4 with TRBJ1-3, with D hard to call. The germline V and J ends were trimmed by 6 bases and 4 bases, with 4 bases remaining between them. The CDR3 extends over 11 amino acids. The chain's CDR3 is CASSKGNTIYF. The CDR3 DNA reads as TGTGCCAGCAGCAAGGGAAACACCATATATTTT.